Shown below are 27 T cell receptor beta chains from a single sample sequenced in a study of blood T cells in healthy people across ages. Primed by a sample-barcoded 5' primer and a J-beta primer mix, a second PCR proceeded for 7 to 11 cycles. One entry per CDR3 protein, called by TCRdb with MiXCR from the 5' RACE reads. The table shows about 1.8 million distinct CDR3 sequences, with roughly 49% occurring only once. Sequencing used blood. Receptors originate from a woman in her thirties or forties in good health.

The rearrangement joins TRBV6-5 to TRBJ2-1; tentative D call: TRBD2 (6 bases). V lost 8 bases and J 5 bases, leaving 16 bases between the germline ends. CDR3 length equals 14 residues. Germline assignment: CDR1 MNHEY and CDR2 SVGAGI. CDR3 bases: TGTGCCAGCCGCACCGGCGGGGTTAACAATGAGCAGTTCTTC. This sequence encodes CASRTGGVNNEQFF.

Here the CDR3 reads CSAPRLAGVTDTQYF. The CDR3 region has the DNA TGCAGTGCCCCCAGACTAGCGGGGGTGACAGATACGCAGTATTTT. This chain uses TRBV20-1 with TRBJ2-3, with 12 bases that match TRBD2. Trimming took 6 bases from V and 3 from J; bases not matched to a gene: 7. CDR3 size: 15 residues. Germline CDR1 DFQATT, CDR2 SNEGSKA (reference sequence).

The V and J genes are TRBV29-1 and TRBJ2-1, with TRBD1 identical over 9 bases. Germline values: CDR1 SQVTM, CDR2 ANQGSEA. The junction had 4 bases not matched to a gene; V was cut back by 6 bases and J by 4 bases. The CDR3 is 13 amino acids. CDR3 coding DNA: TGCAGCGTAACCGGGACAGGGTACAATGAGCAGTTCTTC. This translates into CSVTGTGYNEQFF.

The chain couples TRBV20-1 to TRBJ2-1; D is undetermined. CDR1 is DFQATT, CDR2 SNEGSKA, per germline (reference sequence). The CDR3 covers 17 residues. Between the trimmed V and J ends, which lost 0 bases and 0 bases, there was a span of 15 bases. CDR3 in DNA: TGCAGTGCTAGAGATCTCAAGCGTCCCCGCTCCTACAATGAGCAGTTCTTC. This sequence encodes CSARDLKRPRSYNEQFF.

The genes are TRBV6-5 and TRBJ2-7; D perhaps matches TRBD1 (6 bases). Trimming cost V 2 bases and J 6 bases, with 11 bases left between them. This CDR3 has 13 residues. Germline loops: CDR1 MNHEY, CDR2 SVGAGI. This chain's CDR3 is CASSYTPGAEQYF. In DNA form, the CDR3 reads TGTGCCAGCAGTTACACTCCAGGGGCCGAGCAGTACTTC.

The V gene is TRBV27, the J gene TRBJ2-4; either TRBD1 or TRBD2 may fit D (5 bases each). The J call may be wrong; the DNA end is better matched by TRBJ2-7. This CDR3 contains 14 residues. CDR1 and CDR2 from the germline V gene are MNHEY and SMNVEV (reference sequence). Written as DNA, the CDR3 is TGTGCCAGCAGACAACTGGGGGAAACCTACGAGCAGTACTTC. Encoded protein: CASRQLGETYEQYF.

This chain links TRBV12-3 or TRBV12-4 with TRBJ2-3; TRBD2 aligns across 8 bases. Trimming took 1 base from V and 2 from J; bases not matched to a gene: 8. This CDR3 contains 17 residues. The CDR3 DNA follows: TGTGCCAGCAGTTTAGGGACGGGGGGGCCTGTCACAGATACGCAGTATTTT. Its translation is CASSLGTGGPVTDTQYF.

This chain connects TRBV7-9 to TRBJ1-2, with 9 bases identical to TRBD1. The CDR3 consists of 14 residues. Trimming took 3 bases from V and 7 from J; bases not matched to a gene: 6. The germline V gene encodes CDR1 SEHNR and CDR2 FQNEAQ (reference sequence). In nucleotides, the CDR3 is TGTGCCAGCAGCTTCTCGGACAGGGGATCTGGCTACACCTTC. Residues: CASSFSDRGSGYTF.

There are a few counts of this clonotype. V gene TRBV29-1 combines with J gene TRBJ2-1; 9 bases agree with TRBD1. CDR3 length: 16 residues. Germline V gene lookup returns CDR1 SQVTM and CDR2 ANQGSEA. V dropped 3 bases and J dropped 0; count of bases not matched to a gene: 6. The CDR3 DNA follows: TGCAGCGTTGAGGGACAGGGTTTAAGCTCCTACAATGAGCAGTTCTTC. Its protein product is CSVEGQGLSSYNEQFF.

This sequence joins TRBV7-2 and TRBJ2-2; 8 bases fit TRBD1. V shed 4 bases and J 1 base; nucleotides not matched to a gene: 2. The CDR3 is made up of 15 amino acids. Germline CDR1 is SGHTA and CDR2 is FQGNSA. CDR3 in amino acids: CASSSDRVNTGELFF. DNA for the CDR3: TGTGCCAGCAGCTCGGACAGGGTGAACACCGGGGAGCTGTTTTTT.

The chain joins TRBV24-1 to TRBJ2-3; D remains ambiguous. The V gene lost 3 bases and the J gene lost 2 bases, with 14 bases spanning the gap. The CDR3 contains 16 residues. CDR1 is KGHDR, CDR2 SFDVKD, per germline. CDR3 sequence reads: CATSDPGLPITDTQYF. CDR3 nucleotide sequence: TGTGCCACCAGTGATCCGGGCCTCCCAATCACAGATACGCAGTATTTT.

This clonotype was seen a handful of times. The V gene is TRBV6-6, the J gene TRBJ2-1; possible D gene TRBD1, 6 bases. Germline lookup yields CDR1 MNHNY and CDR2 SVGAGI (reference sequence). V gave up 8 bases and J gave up 6 bases, with 14 bases separating them. This CDR3 region has 13 residues. CDR3 DNA sequence: TGTGCCAGCGGTCCCTTCAGGGGCAATGAGCAGTTCTTC. Amino acids: CASGPFRGNEQFF.

This clonotype was recorded only once. The V call is TRBV19, the J call TRBJ2-1; D may correspond to TRBD1 or TRBD2 (5 bases each). V was trimmed by 9 bases and J by 10 bases, leaving 25 bases between them. This CDR3 has 15 residues. Germline V gene lookup returns CDR1 LNHDA and CDR2 SQIVND (reference sequence). The CDR3, as DNA: TGTGCCAGCAGTTTGATGGGGGTCACCGGCGGCGAGCAGTTCTTC. This translates into CASSLMGVTGGEQFF.

The chain recombines TRBV15 with TRBJ1-5; D gene uncertain. The CDR3 consists of 14 residues. The germline V gene has CDR1 LNHNV and CDR2 YYDKDF (reference sequence). The ends were cut back, 2 bases at V and 5 bases at J, with 10 bases in the middle. The DNA for the CDR3 is TGTGCCACCAGCAGAACAACCCAGGATCAGCCCCAGCATTTT. Its protein product is CATSRTTQDQPQHF.

This clonotype was seen more than once but under ten times. This rearrangement joins TRBV7-2 to TRBJ2-7, with 7 bases identical to TRBD2. Losses at the gene ends were 0 bases for V and 2 bases for J; bases not matched to a gene: 4. This CDR3 is built from 15 residues. Germline CDR1 and CDR2: SGHTA and FQGNSA. The CDR3 loop reads CASSLASRGTYEQYF. The CDR3, as DNA: TGTGCCAGCAGCTTAGCCTCGCGGGGGACCTACGAGCAGTACTTC.

This clonotype was found a few times. The rearrangement uses TRBV6-2 or TRBV6-3 and TRBJ2-5; D perhaps matches TRBD1 (5 bases). The CDR3 is 15 residues long. Germline lookup yields CDR1 MNHEY and CDR2 SVGEGT. Trimming cost V 5 bases and J 0 bases, with 13 bases left between them. CDR3 nucleotides: TGTGCCAGCAGTCCCTGGGGCCGTAACCAAGAGACCCAGTACTTC. It yields the protein CASSPWGRNQETQYF.

The genes are TRBV9 and TRBJ1-1; D gene uncertain. Looked up from germline, CDR1 is SGDLS and CDR2 is YYNGEE. Trimming pared 2 bases from V and 2 bases from J, leaving 22 bases between. The CDR3 loop spans 18 amino acids. The CDR3: CASSVQAGKAKGNTEAFF. Here the CDR3 DNA reads TGTGCCAGCAGCGTCCAGGCAGGAAAAGCCAAAGGAAACACTGAAGCTTTCTTT.

In its sample, this clonotype was seen many times. The chain couples TRBV7-2 to TRBJ2-6, with 7 bases fitting TRBD1. Germline assignment: CDR1 SGHTA and CDR2 FQGNSA. The V segment lost 3 bases and the J segment 2 bases; nucleotides outside the gene matches: 1. The CDR3 has 15 residues. DNA of the CDR3: TGTGCCAGCAGCTTCGACAGGGCTGGGGCCAACGTCCTGACTTTC. It specifies CASSFDRAGANVLTF.

This clonotype was observed a few times. This chain connects TRBV20-1 to TRBJ2-7, with 10 bases that match TRBD1. Germline V lookup: CDR1 DFQATT, CDR2 SNEGSKA (reference sequence). The ends lost 6 bases at V and 6 bases at J; junction bases unmatched: 17. The CDR3 is made up of 16 amino acids. The CDR3, as DNA: TGCAGTGCCACTCGTGACGCGAGACAGGGGGCTGGCGAGCAGTACTTC. Its translation: CSATRDARQGAGEQYF.

There are a few counts of this clonotype. The chain joins TRBV29-1 to TRBJ2-5, with D perhaps TRBD2 (7 bases). The germline V and J ends were trimmed by 7 bases and 5 bases, with 14 bases remaining between them. This CDR3 comprises 12 residues. Looked up from germline, CDR1 is SQVTM and CDR2 is ANQGSEA. The CDR3, as DNA: TGCAGCGCTGTGGGGGGGCGGGAGACCCAGTACTTC. Translated: CSAVGGRETQYF.

This chain uses TRBV9 with TRBJ2-2, with 11 bases aligning to TRBD2. This CDR3 is built from 18 residues. The germline gives CDR1 SGDLS, CDR2 YYNGEE. J lost 3 bases, V lost 4 bases, and 11 bases had no gene match. CDR3 nucleotides: TGTGCCAGCAGCACTCTAGCGGGGGGAGTAATTGACACCGGGGAGCTGTTTTTT. Its protein is CASSTLAGGVIDTGELFF.

This clonotype came up once. This rearrangement joins TRBV9 to TRBJ2-1; 9 bases agree with TRBD2. With V trimmed by 0 bases and J by 9 bases, 10 bases remained unmatched. The germline gives CDR1 SGDLS, CDR2 YYNGEE. CDR3 size: 16 residues. In nucleotides, the CDR3 is TGTGCCAGCAGCGTAGCTTCGGGCGGGGGGGCGATTGAGCAGTTCTTC. Its protein is CASSVASGGGAIEQFF.

CDR3 DNA: TGTGCCACCAGTGATCCTAGGACAGGGTTGGAGACCCAGTACTTC. Protein product: CATSDPRTGLETQYF. V gene TRBV24-1 combines with J gene TRBJ2-5; 8 bases fit TRBD1. Per the germline V gene, CDR1 is KGHDR and CDR2 is SFDVKD. V dropped 3 bases and J dropped 5; count of bases not matched to a gene: 7. The CDR3 sequence is 15 residues long.

This clonotype was detected a few times. The rearrangement links TRBV29-1 to TRBJ1-2, with 7 bases matching TRBD1. V lost 3 bases to trimming and J lost 3 bases; unmatched junction nucleotides: 4. This CDR3 is 13 amino acids long. CDR1 is SQVTM, CDR2 ANQGSEA, per germline. The CDR3 bases are TGCAGCGTTGACGACAGGGAGGACTATGGCTACACCTTC. Amino acids: CSVDDREDYGYTF.

V usage is TRBV4-1 and J usage is TRBJ1-5; D remains ambiguous. The CDR3 consists of 16 residues. Looked up from germline, CDR1 is MGHRA and CDR2 is YSYEKL. V lost 0 bases and J 0 bases, leaving 9 bases between the germline ends. CDR3 coding DNA: TGCGCCAGCAGCCAAGATCTACAGAATAGCAATCAGCCCCAGCATTTT. This translates into CASSQDLQNSNQPQHF.

This clonotype was seen only a few times. V usage is TRBV29-1 and J usage is TRBJ2-1; D gene unclear. The germline V gene encodes CDR1 SQVTM and CDR2 ANQGSEA. CDR3 size: 13 residues. Trimming shortened V by 3 bases and J by 7 bases, and 13 bases separated the two germline ends. The DNA for the CDR3 is TGCAGCGTTGAGGTAGTATTCGGGAATGAGCAGTTCTTC. Protein: CSVEVVFGNEQFF.

A word on this clonotype: A read error may produce the germline difference seen at one junction end. V gene TRBV7-7 combines with J gene TRBJ2-1; 7 bases are shared with TRBD2. The CDR3 spans 13 residues. Germline-derived CDR1 and CDR2 are SSHAT and FNYEAQ (reference sequence). The CDR3 DNA sequence: TGTGCTAGCAGTCTATTGGGGGGGGAAGAGCAGTTCTTC. It encodes CASSLLGGEEQFF. Based on the CDR3 plus reference TRBV7-7 and TRBJ2-1, the full variable domain is GAGVSQSPRYKVTKRGQDVTLRCDPISSHATLYWYQQALGQGPEFLTYFNYEAQPDKSGLPSDRFSAERPEGSISTLTIQRTEQRDSAMYRCASSLLGGEEQFFGPGTRLTVL.